Each of the 18 T cell receptor beta chains below was sequenced from the same sample in a study of shared clonotypes between healthy human individuals. The table came from immunoSEQ multiplex PCR; TCRdb's copy has only in-frame clones and leaves some out. The sample holds 2 million to 2.5 million clones, 92% seen once. Sequencing was done on a sample of naive CD4+ T cells from PBMCs. This sample's subset: CD45RA+ positively selected. These receptor sequences come from a man aged 18 to 30 in good health. Some clones in this sample may be carry-over from other donors' samples.

The gene calls are TRBV29-1 and TRBJ2-2; TRBD1 is a possible D gene (5 bases). Germline-derived CDR1 and CDR2 are SQVTM and ANQGSEA. The V end lost 4 bases, the J end lost 7 bases, and 13 bases lay between the germline ends. The CDR3 runs 13 residues. The CDR3 sequence: CSVVPYRSGELFF. CDR3 nucleotide sequence: TGCAGCGTTGTTCCGTACAGGAGCGGGGAGCTGTTTTTT.

The rearrangement joins TRBV19 to TRBJ2-7, with TRBD1 matching over 8 bases. Germline CDR1 and CDR2: LNHDA and SQIVND (reference sequence). The V segment lost 5 bases and the J segment 4 bases; nucleotides outside the gene matches: 10. This CDR3 comprises 15 residues. The CDR3 is CASSFALTGAYEQYF. In DNA, the CDR3 is TGTGCCAGTAGTTTTGCTTTGACAGGGGCTTACGAGCAGTACTTC.

The chain employs TRBV18 and TRBJ2-1; the match to TRBD2 covers 13 bases. Germline CDR1 and CDR2: KGHSH and LQKENI. The CDR3 length is 15 residues. Trimming at V came to 3 bases and at J to 8 bases, leaving 4 bases not matched to a gene. The CDR3 DNA reads as TGTGCCAGCTCACCGGGACTAGCGGGGATGGATGAGCAGTTCTTC. Residues: CASSPGLAGMDEQFF.

The J gene is TRBJ1-5, the V gene TRBV7-9, with D possibly matching TRBD1 (6 bases). Germline values: CDR1 SEHNR, CDR2 FQNEAQ (reference sequence). Between the trimmed V and J ends, which lost 2 bases and 2 bases, there was a span of 13 bases. The CDR3 consists of 16 residues. The CDR3 reads CASSLSRGDRNQPQHF. CDR3 coding DNA: TGTGCCAGCAGCTTAAGTAGGGGGGATCGCAATCAGCCCCAGCATTTT.

The genes are TRBV5-1 and TRBJ2-3; D might be TRBD1 (5 bases). CDR1 and CDR2 (germline): SGHRS, YFSETQ. The germline V and J ends were trimmed by 0 bases and 5 bases, with 25 bases remaining between them. CDR3 size: 19 residues. CDR3 residues: CASSLDWGRLGQGRDTQYF. CDR3 sequence (DNA): TGCGCCAGCAGCTTGGATTGGGGTCGATTGGGGCAGGGCAGAGATACGCAGTATTTT.

As regards this clone: The same CDR3 can be traced to other DNA sequences in this sample. The chain combines TRBV7-2 with TRBJ2-1; D could derive from TRBD1 or TRBD2 (5 bases each). Trimming cost V 1 base and J 4 bases, with 11 bases left between them. The germline V gene encodes CDR1 SGHTA and CDR2 FQGNSA. The length of the CDR3 is 15 residues. The CDR3 protein is CASSLGGTAYNEQFF. In DNA, the CDR3 is TGTGCCAGCAGCTTAGGGGGGACCGCTTACAATGAGCAGTTCTTC.

This chain connects TRBV29-1 to TRBJ1-1; D call uncertain. This CDR3 is built from 12 residues. The V and J ends lost 5 bases and 5 bases respectively, with 12 bases between them. The germline CDR1 and CDR2 sequences are SQVTM and ANQGSEA. CDR3 in amino acids: CSVKVLGTEAFF. In DNA form, the CDR3 reads TGCAGCGTTAAGGTCCTGGGTACTGAAGCTTTCTTT.

V gene TRBV10-1 combines with J gene TRBJ2-3, with D tentatively TRBD2 (5 bases). The V gene's germline CDR1 is WNHNN and CDR2 SYGVQD (reference sequence). Trimming removed 7 bases from V and 0 bases from J, with 8 bases in between. This CDR3 spans 13 amino acids. CDR3 region: CASIEGSTDTQYF. The CDR3, as DNA: TGCGCCAGCATCGAGGGTAGCACAGATACGCAGTATTTT.

V usage is TRBV28 and J usage is TRBJ2-5; 8 bases are shared with TRBD2. The germline CDR1 and CDR2 sequences are MDHEN and SYDVKM. V lost 6 bases, J lost 3 bases, and 9 bases stayed unmatched. The CDR3 has 15 residues. This CDR3 reads CASRGSGSGKETQYF. Written as DNA, the CDR3 is TGTGCCAGCAGGGGGAGCGGGAGCGGTAAAGAGACCCAGTACTTC.

This clone was counted once. The V and J genes are TRBV6-4 and TRBJ2-7; 9 bases fit TRBD2. The CDR3 consists of 15 residues. Germline V CDR1 and CDR2: MRHNA, SNTAGT. V was clipped by 3 bases and J by 5 bases; unmatched bases: 8. The CDR3, as DNA: TGTGCCAGCAGTGAGTCGCTAGCGGGACCACACGAGCAGTACTTC. It encodes CASSESLAGPHEQYF.

V gene TRBV10-3 combines with J gene TRBJ2-5; D might be TRBD1 or TRBD2, each matching 5 bases. V shed 9 bases and J shed 2 bases, with 10 bases lying between them. Germline V CDR1 and CDR2: ENHRY, SYGVKD. The CDR3 consists of 12 residues. CDR3 coding DNA: TGTGCCATTGGGACGGGGCAAGAGACCCAGTACTTC. Residues: CAIGTGQETQYF.

The chain couples TRBV6-5 to TRBJ2-1; D ambiguous. The CDR3 contains 8 residues. V lost 10 bases and J 15 bases, leaving 10 bases between the germline ends. Germline V gene data show CDR1 as MNHEY and CDR2 as SVGAGI. This CDR3 is CATKRMFF. The CDR3 DNA is TGTGCCACCAAAAGGATGTTCTTC.

The chain is built from TRBV10-3 and TRBJ2-1; 8 positions agree with TRBD2. V shed 10 bases and J 6 bases; nucleotides not matched to a gene: 8. This CDR3 has 13 residues. Germline V gene data show CDR1 as ENHRY and CDR2 as SYGVKD. The CDR3 DNA follows: TGTGCCACACTAGCGGAAGGGGCCAATGAGCAGTTCTTC. Its translation is CATLAEGANEQFF.

Comment on this clone: Additional DNA sequences in this sample encode the identical CDR3. The rearrangement joins TRBV5-6 to TRBJ2-1; D is unresolved. Germline values: CDR1 SGHDT, CDR2 YYEEEE. V dropped 1 base and J dropped 7 bases, with 3 bases sitting between them. The CDR3 totals 11 residues. CDR3 region: CASSLRNEQFF. The CDR3 DNA is TGTGCCAGCAGCTTGAGAAATGAGCAGTTCTTC.

In the case of this clone: Other nucleotide sequences from this sample produce the same CDR3. J is TRBJ1-2 and V is TRBV5-1; TRBD1 aligns across 9 bases. This CDR3 has 13 residues. The V and J ends lost 4 bases and 5 bases, in that order; junction bases with no gene match: 3. The V gene's germline CDR1 is SGHRS and CDR2 YFSETQ. The DNA of the CDR3 is TGCGCCAGCAGCCTGGGGACAGGGTATGGCTACACCTTC. As protein: CASSLGTGYGYTF.

The V call is TRBV29-1, the J call TRBJ1-3; D not certain. The CDR3 is 12 residues long. Trimming stripped 6 bases from V and 0 bases from J, with 6 bases between. The germline gives CDR1 SQVTM, CDR2 ANQGSEA. CDR3 DNA: TGCAGCGTCCATACCTCTGGAAACACCATATATTTT. Protein product: CSVHTSGNTIYF.

The V gene is TRBV4-1, the J gene TRBJ2-3; 8 nucleotides agree with TRBD2. Germline V lookup: CDR1 MGHRA, CDR2 YSYEKL. V dropped 0 bases and J dropped 4; count of bases not matched to a gene: 9. This CDR3 has 17 residues. CDR3 DNA sequence: TGCGCCAGCAGCCAAGATACCACGGGAGGGGGACCAGATACGCAGTATTTT. It codes for CASSQDTTGGGPDTQYF.

This clone turned up a few times. CDR3 nucleotides: TGTGCCTGGAGTGGGGCTAGGGACACCAGCAATCAGCCCCAGCATTTT. Protein: CAWSGARDTSNQPQHF. The V gene is TRBV30, the J gene TRBJ1-5; a weak D match, TRBD1 (6 bases). Trimming took off 1 base at V and 1 base at J, with 14 bases between the two ends. Germline assignment: CDR1 GTSNPN and CDR2 SVGIG (reference sequence). The CDR3 consists of 16 residues.